This T cell receptor beta chain was documented in a study of blood T cell repertoires in COVID-19. Study-wide context: From the United States, Italy and Spain came samples of acute and convalescent COVID-19.

Participants were placed into cohorts based on the clinical history they reported. The CDR3 runs 16 residues. Trimming pared 4 bases from V and 1 base from J, leaving 16 bases between. Germline V gene data show CDR1 as MDHEN and CDR2 as SYDVKM. In the original analysis: Estimation of nucleated cell counts relied on the amplification of reference gene primers. The method was immunoSEQ multiplex PCR; TCRdb's version includes in-frame clones alone and lacks a portion of them. V and J calls and clone size are given by that table; D and trimming were obtained from the DNA. The table lists approximately 210,000 clones, about 77% of them singletons.

The sequenced sample consisted of PBMCs or T cells enriched from blood (not recorded which). The receptor was derived from a woman aged 50 to 60 with acute COVID-19. The J gene is TRBJ1-1, the V gene TRBV28; D might be TRBD1 (5 bases). This CDR3 reads CASSSGGGLPNTEAFF. The CDR3 nucleotides read TGTGCCAGCAGTTCTGGGGGGGGACTACCGAACACTGAAGCTTTCTTT.